The clone carrying this T cell receptor beta chain showed up many times. Its specificity is not known. V gave up 4 bases and J gave up 3 bases, with 7 bases separating them. This CDR3 is 12 amino acids long. Germline loops: CDR1 SGHRS, CDR2 YFSETQ. This record comes from a study of T cells after yellow fever vaccination. Study at large: Low-cell-number fractions underwent preparation using SMART-Seq v4 Ultra Low Input.

TCRdb reprocessed the 5' RACE reads via MiXCR and lists one record per CDR3 protein. The repertoire includes 340,000 or so distinct CDR3 sequences, roughly an eighth of them detected once, and about 3% sits in the top ten. General observations from the study: A minor fraction of clonotypes spanned both CD4 and CD8 compartments. Weaker, the secondary response peaked sooner, at day 5 versus 15.

The sample here was CD4+ T cells sorted from PBMCs, taken 15 days after the yellow fever booster vaccination. The genes are TRBV5-1 and TRBJ2-5; TRBD1 might be the D (5 bases). This clonotype originated in a man between 18 and 35 years old who received the YFV17D yellow fever vaccine. The chain's CDR3 is CASSRREETQYF. In DNA form, the CDR3 reads TGCGCCAGCAGCCGCAGGGAAGAGACCCAGTACTTC. Combining the CDR3 with reference TRBV5-1 and TRBJ2-5 gives the whole variable domain KAGVTQTPRYLIKTRGQQVTLSCSPISGHRSVSWYQQTPGQGLQFLFEYFSETQRNKGNFPGRFSGRQFSNSRSEMNVSTLELGDSALYLCASSRREETQYFGPGTRLLVL.